What follows is one T cell receptor (beta chain) and its context. Two negative PCRs, clearance, or symptom resolution characterized the recovered Cohort 3 donors. These data come from a study of blood T cell repertoires in COVID-19. V was clipped by 5 bases and J by 2 bases, with 13 bases between them. This CDR3 has 14 amino acids. From germline, CDR1 is SGHVS and CDR2 FNYEAQ. Sequencing was performed with immunoSEQ multiplex PCR; in TCRdb, only in-frame clones are kept and a portion is missing. The sample consists of 370,000 or so clones, about 90% of them appearing once. The sample was PBMCs or T cells enriched from blood (not recorded which). The receptor was derived from a man under 40 who had recovered from COVID-19. The chain employs TRBV7-6 and TRBJ2-7; D is possibly TRBD2 (5 bases). The CDR3 loop reads CASSRADGAYEQYF. In DNA, the CDR3 is TGTGCCAGCAGCCGGGCAGACGGGGCCTACGAGCAGTACTTC.